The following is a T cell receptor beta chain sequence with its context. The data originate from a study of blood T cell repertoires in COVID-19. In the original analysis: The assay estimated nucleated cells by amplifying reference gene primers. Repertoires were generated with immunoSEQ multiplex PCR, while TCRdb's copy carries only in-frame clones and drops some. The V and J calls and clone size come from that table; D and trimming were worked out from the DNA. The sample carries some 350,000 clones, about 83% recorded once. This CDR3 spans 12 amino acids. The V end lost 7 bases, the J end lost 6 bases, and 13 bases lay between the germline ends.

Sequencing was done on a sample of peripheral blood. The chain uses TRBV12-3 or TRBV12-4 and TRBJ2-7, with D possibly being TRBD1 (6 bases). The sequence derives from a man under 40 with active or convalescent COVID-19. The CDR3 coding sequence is TGTGCCAGCAAACAGGGTTTTCGCGAGCAGTACTTC. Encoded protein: CASKQGFREQYF.